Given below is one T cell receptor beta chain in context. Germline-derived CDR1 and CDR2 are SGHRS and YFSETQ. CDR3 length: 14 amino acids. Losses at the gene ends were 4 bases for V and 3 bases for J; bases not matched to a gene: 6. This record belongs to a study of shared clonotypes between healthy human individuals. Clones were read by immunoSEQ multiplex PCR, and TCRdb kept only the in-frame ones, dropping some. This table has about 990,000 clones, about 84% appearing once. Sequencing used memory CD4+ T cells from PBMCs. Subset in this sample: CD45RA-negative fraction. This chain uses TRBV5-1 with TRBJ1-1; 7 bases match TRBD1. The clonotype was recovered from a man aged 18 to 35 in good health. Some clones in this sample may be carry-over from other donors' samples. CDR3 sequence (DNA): TGCGCCAGCAGCGCCGGGACAGTAGACACTGAAGCTTTCTTT. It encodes CASSAGTVDTEAFF.